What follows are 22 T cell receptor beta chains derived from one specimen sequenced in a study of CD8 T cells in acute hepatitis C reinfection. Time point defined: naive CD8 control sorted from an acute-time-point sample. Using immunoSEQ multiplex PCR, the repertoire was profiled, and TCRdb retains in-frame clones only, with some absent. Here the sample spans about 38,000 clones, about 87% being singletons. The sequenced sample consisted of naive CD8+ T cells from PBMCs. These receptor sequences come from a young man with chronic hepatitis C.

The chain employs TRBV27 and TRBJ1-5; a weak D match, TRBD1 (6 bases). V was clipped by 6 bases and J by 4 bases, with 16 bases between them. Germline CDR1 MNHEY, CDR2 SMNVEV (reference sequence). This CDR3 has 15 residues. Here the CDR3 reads CASRLEGDGNQPQHF. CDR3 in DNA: TGTGCCAGCAGACTTGAGGGGGACGGGAATCAGCCCCAGCATTTT.

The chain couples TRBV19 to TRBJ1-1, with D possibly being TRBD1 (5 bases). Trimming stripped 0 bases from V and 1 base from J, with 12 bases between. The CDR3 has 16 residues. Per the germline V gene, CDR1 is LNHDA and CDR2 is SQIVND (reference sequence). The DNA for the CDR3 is TGTGCCAGTAGTATAGATCGGACACATCCGAACACTGAAGCTTTCTTT. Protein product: CASSIDRTHPNTEAFF. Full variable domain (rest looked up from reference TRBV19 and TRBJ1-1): DGGITQSPKYLFRKEGQNVTLSCEQNLNHDAMYWYRQDPGQGLRLIYYSQIVNDFQKGDIAEGYSVSREKKESFPLTVTSAQKNPTAFYLCASSIDRTHPNTEAFFGQGTRLTVV.

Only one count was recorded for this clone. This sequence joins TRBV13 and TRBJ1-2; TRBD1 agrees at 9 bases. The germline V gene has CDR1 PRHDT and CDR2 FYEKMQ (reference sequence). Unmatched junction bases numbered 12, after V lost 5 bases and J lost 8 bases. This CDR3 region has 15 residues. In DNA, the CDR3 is TGTGCCAGCAGCGAGACCGGGACAGGGTCCCGGGGCTACACCTTC. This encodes CASSETGTGSRGYTF. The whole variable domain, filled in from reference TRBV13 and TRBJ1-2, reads AAGVIQSPRHLIKEKRETATLKCYPIPRHDTVYWYQQGPGQDPQFLISFYEKMQSDKGSIPDRFSAQQFSDYHSELNMSSLELGDSALYFCASSETGTGSRGYTFGSGTRLTVV.

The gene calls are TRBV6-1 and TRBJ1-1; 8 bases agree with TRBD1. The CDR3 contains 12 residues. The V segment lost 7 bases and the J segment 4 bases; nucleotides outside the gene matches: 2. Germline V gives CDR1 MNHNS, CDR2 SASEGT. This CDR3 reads CASTTGGTEAFF. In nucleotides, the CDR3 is TGTGCCAGCACCACAGGGGGCACTGAAGCTTTCTTT.

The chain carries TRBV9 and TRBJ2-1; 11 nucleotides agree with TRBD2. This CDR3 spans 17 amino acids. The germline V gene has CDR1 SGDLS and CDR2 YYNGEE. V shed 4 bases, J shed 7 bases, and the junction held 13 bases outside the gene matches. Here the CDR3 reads CASSTRLGLAGGNEQFF. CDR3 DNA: TGTGCCAGCAGCACCCGCCTGGGGCTAGCGGGGGGTAATGAGCAGTTCTTC.

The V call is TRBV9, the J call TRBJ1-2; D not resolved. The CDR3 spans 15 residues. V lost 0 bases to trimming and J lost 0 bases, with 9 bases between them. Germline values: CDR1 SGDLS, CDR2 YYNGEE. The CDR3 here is CASSVASGPNYGYTF. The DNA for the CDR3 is TGTGCCAGCAGCGTAGCGAGTGGCCCTAACTATGGCTACACCTTC.

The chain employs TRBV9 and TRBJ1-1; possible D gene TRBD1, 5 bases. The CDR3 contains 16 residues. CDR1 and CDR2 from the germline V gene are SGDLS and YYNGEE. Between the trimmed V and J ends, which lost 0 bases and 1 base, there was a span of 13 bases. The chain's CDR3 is CASSVAEGLRNTEAFF. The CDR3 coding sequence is TGTGCCAGCAGCGTAGCTGAGGGACTCAGGAACACTGAAGCTTTCTTT.

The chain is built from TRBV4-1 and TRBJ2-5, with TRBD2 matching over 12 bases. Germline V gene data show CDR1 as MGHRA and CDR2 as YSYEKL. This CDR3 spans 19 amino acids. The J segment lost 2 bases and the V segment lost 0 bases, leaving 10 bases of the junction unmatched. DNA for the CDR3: TGCGCCAGCAGCCAAGACCTAATGGGACTAGCGGGTGTTCAAGAGACCCAGTACTTC. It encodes CASSQDLMGLAGVQETQYF.

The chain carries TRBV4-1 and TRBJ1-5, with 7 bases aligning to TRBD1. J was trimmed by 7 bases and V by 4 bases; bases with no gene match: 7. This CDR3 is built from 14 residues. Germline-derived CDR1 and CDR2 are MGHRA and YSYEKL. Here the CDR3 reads CASSLDRADQPQHF. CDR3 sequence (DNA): TGCGCCAGCAGCCTAGACAGGGCTGACCAGCCCCAGCATTTT.

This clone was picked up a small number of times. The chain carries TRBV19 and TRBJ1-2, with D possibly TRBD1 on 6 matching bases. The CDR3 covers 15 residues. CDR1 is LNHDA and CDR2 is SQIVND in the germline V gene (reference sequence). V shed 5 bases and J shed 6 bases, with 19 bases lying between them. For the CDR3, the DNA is TGTGCCAGTAGTTACACAGGGTTAGGACCTGATGGCTACACCTTC. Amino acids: CASSYTGLGPDGYTF.

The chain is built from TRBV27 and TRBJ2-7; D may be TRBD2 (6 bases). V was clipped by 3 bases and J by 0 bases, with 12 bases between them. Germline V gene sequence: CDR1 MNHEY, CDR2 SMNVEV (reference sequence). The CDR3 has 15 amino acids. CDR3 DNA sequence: TGTGCCAGCAGTTTTGCGGGAAGGAGCTCCTACGAGCAGTACTTC. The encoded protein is CASSFAGRSSYEQYF.

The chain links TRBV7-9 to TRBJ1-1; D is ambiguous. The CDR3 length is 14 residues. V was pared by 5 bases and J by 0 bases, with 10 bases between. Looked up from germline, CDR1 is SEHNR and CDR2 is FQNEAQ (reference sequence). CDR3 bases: TGTGCCAGCAGCCTTTCTGGGTTGAACACTGAAGCTTTCTTT. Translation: CASSLSGLNTEAFF.

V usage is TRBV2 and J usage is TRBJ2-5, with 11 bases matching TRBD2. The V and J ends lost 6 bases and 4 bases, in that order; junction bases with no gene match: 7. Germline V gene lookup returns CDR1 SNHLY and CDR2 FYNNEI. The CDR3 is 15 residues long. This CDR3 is CASRDSGRVGETQYF. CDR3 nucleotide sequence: TGTGCCAGCAGGGATAGCGGGAGGGTCGGAGAGACCCAGTACTTC.

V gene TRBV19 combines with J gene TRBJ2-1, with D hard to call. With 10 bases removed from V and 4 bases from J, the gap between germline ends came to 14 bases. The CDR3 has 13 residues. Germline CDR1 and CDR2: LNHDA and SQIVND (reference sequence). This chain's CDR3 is CATRAGLYNEQFF. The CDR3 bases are TGTGCCACCAGAGCTGGGTTATACAATGAGCAGTTCTTC.

The CDR3 region has the DNA TGCAGCGCCTCTAGCGGGGCGGTAGATACGCAGTATTTT. Its protein is CSASSGAVDTQYF. The chain recombines TRBV29-1 with TRBJ2-3; 9 nucleotides match TRBD2. This CDR3 region has 13 residues. J lost 5 bases, V lost 7 bases, and 7 bases had no gene match. CDR1 is SQVTM, CDR2 ANQGSEA, per germline.

CDR3 amino acids: CASSLTAASGSGGELFF. CDR3 nucleotide sequence: TGCGCCAGCAGCCTTACGGCGGCGAGCGGGAGTGGCGGGGAGCTGTTTTTT. The chain couples TRBV4-3 to TRBJ2-2; 8 bases align to TRBD2. This CDR3 comprises 17 residues. V lost 4 bases to trimming and J lost 7 bases; unmatched junction nucleotides: 14. Germline CDR1 LGHNA, CDR2 YSLEER.

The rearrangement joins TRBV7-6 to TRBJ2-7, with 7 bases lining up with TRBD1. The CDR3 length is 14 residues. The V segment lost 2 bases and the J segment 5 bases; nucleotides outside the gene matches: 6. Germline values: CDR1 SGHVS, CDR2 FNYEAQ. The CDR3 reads CASSLLDRENEQYF. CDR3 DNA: TGTGCCAGCAGCTTATTAGACAGGGAAAACGAGCAGTACTTC.

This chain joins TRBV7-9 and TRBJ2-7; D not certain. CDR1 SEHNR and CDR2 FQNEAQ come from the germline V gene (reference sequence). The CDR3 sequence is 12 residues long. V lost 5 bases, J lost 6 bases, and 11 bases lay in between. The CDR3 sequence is CASSPGWGEQYF. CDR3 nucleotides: TGTGCCAGCAGCCCTGGCTGGGGCGAGCAGTACTTC.

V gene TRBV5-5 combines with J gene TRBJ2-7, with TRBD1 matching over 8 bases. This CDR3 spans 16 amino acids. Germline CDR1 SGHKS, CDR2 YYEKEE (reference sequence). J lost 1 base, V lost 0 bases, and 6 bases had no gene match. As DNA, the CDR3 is TGTGCCAGCAGCTTGGAGACAGGGGTATGGTCCTACGAGCAGTACTTC. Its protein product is CASSLETGVWSYEQYF.

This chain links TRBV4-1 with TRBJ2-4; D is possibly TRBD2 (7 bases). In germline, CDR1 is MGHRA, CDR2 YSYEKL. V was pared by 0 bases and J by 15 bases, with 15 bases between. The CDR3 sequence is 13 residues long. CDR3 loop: CASSQERGAHVYF. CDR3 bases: TGCGCCAGCAGCCAAGAACGGGGGGCCCATGTGTACTTC.

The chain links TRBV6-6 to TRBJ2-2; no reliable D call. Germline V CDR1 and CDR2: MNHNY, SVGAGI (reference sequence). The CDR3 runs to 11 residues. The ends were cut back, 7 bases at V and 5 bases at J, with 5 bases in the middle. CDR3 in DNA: TGTGCCAGCACCTTTACCGGGGAGCTGTTTTTT. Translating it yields CASTFTGELFF.

The CDR3 DNA is TGTGCCAGCAGTGAAGGGCCAGGGGGTAACTATGGCTACACCTTC. Translation: CASSEGPGGNYGYTF. The chain carries TRBV2 and TRBJ1-2, with 7 bases lining up with TRBD1. CDR3 length equals 15 residues. CDR1 and CDR2 (germline): SNHLY, FYNNEI. With V trimmed by 1 base and J by 1 base, 3 bases remained unmatched. Full variable domain (outside the CDR3, taken from reference TRBV2 and TRBJ1-2): EPEVTQTPSHQVTQMGQEVILRCVPISNHLYFYWYRQILGQKVEFLVSFYNNEISEKSEIFDDQFSVERPDGSNFTLKIRSTKLEDSAMYFCASSEGPGGNYGYTFGSGTRLTVV.